This T cell receptor beta chain was captured in a study of blood T cell repertoires in COVID-19. Study overall: COVID-19 samples from acute and convalescent phases originated in the United States, Italy and Spain. In each case, the material was cDNA or gDNA derived from T cells, B-cell-depleted T cells, or PBMCs.

Study processing details: Using reference gene primer amplification, nucleated cell counts were estimated. The data were produced by immunoSEQ multiplex PCR, yet TCRdb's version contains in-frame clones alone and is incomplete. V and J calls and clone size are copied from that table; D and trimming were computed from the DNA. The table records 30,000 to 35,000 clones, 80% of them present only once. Trimming removed 4 bases at V and 2 bases at J, with 16 bases between. This CDR3 is built from 16 residues. Germline CDR1 reads SGDLS; CDR2 reads YYNGEE. This TCR derives from a man of 80 years or more with acute or convalescent COVID-19. Sequenced sample: peripheral blood. This sequence joins TRBV9 and TRBJ2-1; TRBD2 might be the D (6 bases). CDR3 residues: CASSPRVQRAYNEQFF. CDR3 DNA sequence: TGTGCCAGCAGCCCCAGGGTACAGCGGGCCTACAATGAGCAGTTCTTC.